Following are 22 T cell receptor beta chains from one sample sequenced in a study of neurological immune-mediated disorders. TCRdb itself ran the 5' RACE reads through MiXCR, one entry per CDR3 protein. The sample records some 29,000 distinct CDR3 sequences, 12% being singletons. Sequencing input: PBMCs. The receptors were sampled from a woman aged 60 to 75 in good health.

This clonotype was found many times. The CDR3: CASSLKAPGTGSYNEQFF. The DNA for the CDR3 is TGCGCCAGCAGCTTGAAGGCCCCCGGGACAGGCTCCTACAATGAGCAGTTCTTC. V usage is TRBV5-1 and J usage is TRBJ2-1; 8 nucleotides match TRBD1. The V gene's germline CDR1 is SGHRS and CDR2 YFSETQ. V shed 1 base and J 0 bases; nucleotides not matched to a gene: 9. The CDR3 runs to 18 residues.

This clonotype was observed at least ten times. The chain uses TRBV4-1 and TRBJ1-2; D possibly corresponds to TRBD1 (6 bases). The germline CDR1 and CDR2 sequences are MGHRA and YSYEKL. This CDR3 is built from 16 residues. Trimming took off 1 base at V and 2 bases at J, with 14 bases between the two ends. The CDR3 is CASSQVFRTVNYGYTF. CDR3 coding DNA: TGCGCCAGCAGCCAAGTTTTCAGGACAGTCAACTATGGCTACACCTTC.

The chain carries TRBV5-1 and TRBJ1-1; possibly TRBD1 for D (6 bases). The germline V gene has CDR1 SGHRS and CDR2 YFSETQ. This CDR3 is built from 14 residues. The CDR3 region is CVISLRDTYTEAFF. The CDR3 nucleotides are TGCGTCATCAGCTTGCGGGACACCTACACTGAAGCTTTCTTT.

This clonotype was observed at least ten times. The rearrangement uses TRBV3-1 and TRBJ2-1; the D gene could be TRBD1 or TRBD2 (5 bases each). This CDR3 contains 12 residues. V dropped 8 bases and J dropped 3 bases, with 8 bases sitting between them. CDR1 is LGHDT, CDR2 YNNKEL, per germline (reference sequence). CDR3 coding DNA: TGTGCCAGCCGGGACGTCTACAATGAGCAGTTCTTC. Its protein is CASRDVYNEQFF.

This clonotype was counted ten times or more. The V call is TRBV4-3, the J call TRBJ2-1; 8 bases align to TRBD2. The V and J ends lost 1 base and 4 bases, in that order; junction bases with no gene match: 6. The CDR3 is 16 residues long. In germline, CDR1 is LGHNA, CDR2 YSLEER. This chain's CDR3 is CASSQVLAGGYNEQFF. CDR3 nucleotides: TGCGCCAGCAGCCAAGTTCTGGCGGGGGGATACAATGAGCAGTTCTTC.

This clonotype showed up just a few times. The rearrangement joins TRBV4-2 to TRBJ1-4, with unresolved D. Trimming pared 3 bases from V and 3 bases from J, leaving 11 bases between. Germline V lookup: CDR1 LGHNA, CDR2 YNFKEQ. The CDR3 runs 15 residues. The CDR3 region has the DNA TGTGCCAGCAGCCAGGATCACGGACCTAATGAAAAACTGTTTTTT. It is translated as CASSQDHGPNEKLFF.

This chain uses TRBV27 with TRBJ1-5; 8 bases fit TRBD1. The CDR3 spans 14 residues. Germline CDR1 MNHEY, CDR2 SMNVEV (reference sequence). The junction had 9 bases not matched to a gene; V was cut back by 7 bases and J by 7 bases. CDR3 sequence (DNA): TGTGCCAGCACCCTCCGACAGGGGTACCAGCCCCAGCATTTT. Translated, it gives CASTLRQGYQPQHF.

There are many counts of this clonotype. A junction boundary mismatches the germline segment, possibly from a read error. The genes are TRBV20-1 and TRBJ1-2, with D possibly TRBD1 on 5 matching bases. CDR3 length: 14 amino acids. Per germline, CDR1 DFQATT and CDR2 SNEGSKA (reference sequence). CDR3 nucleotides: TGCAGCGCTAGAATCCATGGGGGTAACTATGGCTACACCTTC. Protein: CSARIHGGNYGYTF.

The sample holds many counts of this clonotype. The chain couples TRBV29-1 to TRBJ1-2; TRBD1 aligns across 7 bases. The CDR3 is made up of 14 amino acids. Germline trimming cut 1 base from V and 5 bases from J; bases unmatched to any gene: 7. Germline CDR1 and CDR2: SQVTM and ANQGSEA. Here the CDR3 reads CSVEGQGGNYGYTF. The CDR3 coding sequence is TGCAGCGTTGAAGGACAGGGAGGGAATTATGGCTACACCTTC.

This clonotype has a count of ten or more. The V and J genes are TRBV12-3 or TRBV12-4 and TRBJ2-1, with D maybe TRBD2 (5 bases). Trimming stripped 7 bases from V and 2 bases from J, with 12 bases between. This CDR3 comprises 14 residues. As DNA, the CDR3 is TGTGCCAGCACCTATCTCGGGGCCTACAATGAGCAGTTCTTC. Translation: CASTYLGAYNEQFF.

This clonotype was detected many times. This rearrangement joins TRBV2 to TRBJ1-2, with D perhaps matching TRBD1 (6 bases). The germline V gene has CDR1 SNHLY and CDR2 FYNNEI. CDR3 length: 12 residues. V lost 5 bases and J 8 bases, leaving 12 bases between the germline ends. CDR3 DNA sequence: TGTGCCAGCAGTCGTACAGGGAAGGGCTACACCTTC. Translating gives CASSRTGKGYTF.

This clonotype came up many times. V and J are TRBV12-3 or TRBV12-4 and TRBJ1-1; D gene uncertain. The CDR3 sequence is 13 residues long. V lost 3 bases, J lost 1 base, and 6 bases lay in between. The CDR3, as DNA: TGTGCCAGCAGTTTTGAAGGGAACACTGAAGCTTTCTTT. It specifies CASSFEGNTEAFF.

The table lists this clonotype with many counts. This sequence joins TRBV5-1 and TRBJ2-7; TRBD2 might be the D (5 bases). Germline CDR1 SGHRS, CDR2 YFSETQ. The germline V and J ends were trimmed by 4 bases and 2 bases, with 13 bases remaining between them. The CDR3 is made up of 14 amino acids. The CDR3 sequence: CASSLYLGAYEQYF. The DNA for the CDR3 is TGCGCCAGCAGCCTTTACCTCGGGGCCTACGAGCAGTACTTC.

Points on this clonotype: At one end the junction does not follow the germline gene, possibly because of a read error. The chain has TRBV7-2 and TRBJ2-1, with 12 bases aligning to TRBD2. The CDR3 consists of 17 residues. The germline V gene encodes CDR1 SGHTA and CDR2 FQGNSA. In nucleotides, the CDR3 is TGTGCCAGCAGCTTATCCCCTAGCGGGGGGGCAACAGATACGCAGTTATTC. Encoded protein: CASSLSPSGGATDTQLF.

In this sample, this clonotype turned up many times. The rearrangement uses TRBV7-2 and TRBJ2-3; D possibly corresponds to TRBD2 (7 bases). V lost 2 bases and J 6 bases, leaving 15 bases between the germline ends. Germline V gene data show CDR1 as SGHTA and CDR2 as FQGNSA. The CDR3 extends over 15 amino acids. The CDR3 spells CASSLRAGAGDTQYF. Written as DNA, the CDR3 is TGTGCCAGCAGCTTAAGGGCGGGGGCGGGGGATACGCAGTATTTT.

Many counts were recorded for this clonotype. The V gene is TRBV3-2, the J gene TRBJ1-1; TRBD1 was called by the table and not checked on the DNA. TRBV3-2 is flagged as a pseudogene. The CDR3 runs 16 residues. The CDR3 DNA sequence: TGTGCCAGCAGAGACGGACAGATCTCGTTGAACACTGAAGCTTTCTTT. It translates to CASRDGQISLNTEAFF.

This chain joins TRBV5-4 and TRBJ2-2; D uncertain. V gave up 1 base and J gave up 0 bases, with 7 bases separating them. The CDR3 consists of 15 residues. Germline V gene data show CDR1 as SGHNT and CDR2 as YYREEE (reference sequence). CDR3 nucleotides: TGTGCCAGCAGCTTGATAAGCTCGAACACCGGGGAGCTGTTTTTT. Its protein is CASSLISSNTGELFF.

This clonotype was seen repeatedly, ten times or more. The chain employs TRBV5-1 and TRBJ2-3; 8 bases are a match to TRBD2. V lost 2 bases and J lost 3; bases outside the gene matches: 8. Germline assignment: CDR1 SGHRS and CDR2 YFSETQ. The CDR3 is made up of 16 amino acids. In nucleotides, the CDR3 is TGCGCCAGCAGCTTCGGAGCGGGGGCCGTGACAGATACGCAGTATTTT. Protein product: CASSFGAGAVTDTQYF.

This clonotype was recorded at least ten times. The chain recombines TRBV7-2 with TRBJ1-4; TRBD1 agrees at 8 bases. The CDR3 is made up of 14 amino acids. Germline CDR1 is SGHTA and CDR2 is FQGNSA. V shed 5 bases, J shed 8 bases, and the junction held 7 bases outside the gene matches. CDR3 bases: TGTGCCAGCAGCCACGGACAGGGAGGAGAAAAACTGTTTTTT. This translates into CASSHGQGGEKLFF.

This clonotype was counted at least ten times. CDR3 loop: CASSLGQGEAFF. The CDR3 DNA is TGTGCCAGCAGTTTAGGCCAGGGTGAAGCTTTCTTT. This chain uses TRBV12-3 or TRBV12-4 with TRBJ1-1, with D perhaps TRBD1 (5 bases). The CDR3 totals 12 residues. Trimming left V 1 base short and J 7 bases short, with 7 bases between.

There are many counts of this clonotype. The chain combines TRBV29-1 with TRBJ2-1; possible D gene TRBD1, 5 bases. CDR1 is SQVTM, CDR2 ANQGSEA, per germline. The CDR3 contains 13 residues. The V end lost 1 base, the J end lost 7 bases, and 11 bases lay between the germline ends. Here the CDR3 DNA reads TGCAGCGTTGAAGGACAGTTTAGGAATGAGCAGTTCTTC. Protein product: CSVEGQFRNEQFF.

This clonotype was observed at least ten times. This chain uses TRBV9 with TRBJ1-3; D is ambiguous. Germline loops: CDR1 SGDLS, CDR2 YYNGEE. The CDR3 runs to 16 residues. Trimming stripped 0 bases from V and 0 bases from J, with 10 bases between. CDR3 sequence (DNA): TGTGCCAGCAGCGTAGGCAGCTTTCGCTCTGGAAACACCATATATTTT. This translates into CASSVGSFRSGNTIYF.